The next 25 T cell receptor beta chains were all read from a single sample in a study of blood T cell repertoires in COVID-19. The method was immunoSEQ multiplex PCR; TCRdb's version includes in-frame clones alone and lacks a portion of them. This table holds 200,000 to 250,000 clones, about 85% found once. Sequenced: PBMCs or T cells enriched from blood (not recorded which). The receptors were sampled from a man in his forties who had recovered from COVID-19.

The rearrangement links TRBV6-5 to TRBJ1-3; 7 nucleotides match TRBD1. The CDR3 sequence is 16 residues long. Losses at the gene ends were 2 bases for V and 4 bases for J; bases not matched to a gene: 8. Germline V gives CDR1 MNHEY, CDR2 SVGAGI. The CDR3 region is CASSYGATGPGNTIYF. CDR3 nucleotide sequence: TGTGCCAGCAGTTACGGGGCGACAGGGCCGGGAAACACCATATATTTT.

There are a few counts of this clone. The chain recombines TRBV19 with TRBJ2-7; 7 bases fit TRBD1. The V gene end was trimmed by 4 bases and the J gene end by 5 bases; junction bases not matched to a gene: 14. This CDR3 comprises 16 residues. Germline values: CDR1 LNHDA, CDR2 SQIVND (reference sequence). CDR3 nucleotide sequence: TGTGCCAGTAGTAATATGGGAGCAGGGGGATCGGACGAGCAGTACTTC. This encodes CASSNMGAGGSDEQYF.

The rearrangement joins TRBV18 to TRBJ2-1; 9 bases fit TRBD1. The CDR3 sequence is 15 residues long. The germline V gene has CDR1 KGHSH and CDR2 LQKENI. V was pared by 0 bases and J by 6 bases, with 3 bases of the junction left unmatched. CDR3 nucleotides: TGTGCCAGCTCACCACCCGGACAGGGGATCAATGAGCAGTTCTTC. Residues: CASSPPGQGINEQFF.

V is TRBV2 and J is TRBJ1-6, with D perhaps TRBD1 (5 bases). The CDR3 extends over 15 amino acids. Trimming stripped 6 bases from V and 6 bases from J, with 15 bases between. The germline CDR1 and CDR2 sequences are SNHLY and FYNNEI. CDR3 in amino acids: CASSTSGVGNSPLHF. CDR3 in DNA: TGTGCCAGCAGCACCTCGGGGGTAGGTAATTCACCCCTCCACTTT.

This rearrangement joins TRBV12-3 or TRBV12-4 to TRBJ1-2, with TRBD1 identical over 7 bases. Trimming at V came to 1 base and at J to 8 bases, leaving 4 bases not matched to a gene. This CDR3 region has 13 residues. The CDR3 is CASSLEGARGYTF. In DNA form, the CDR3 reads TGTGCCAGCAGTTTAGAGGGGGCGCGGGGCTACACCTTC.

The chain has TRBV27 and TRBJ1-4, with TRBD1 identical over 8 bases. After removal of 6 bases from V and 10 bases from J, the junction contained 13 bases not matched to a gene. The CDR3 totals 15 residues. In germline, CDR1 is MNHEY, CDR2 SMNVEV (reference sequence). The CDR3: CASRLSRGRSGKLFF. DNA for the CDR3: TGTGCCAGCAGGCTCTCCAGGGGGCGATCGGGAAAACTGTTTTTT.

This sequence joins TRBV27 and TRBJ2-3; 12 nucleotides line up with TRBD1. CDR3 length: 16 amino acids. Germline V gene lookup returns CDR1 MNHEY and CDR2 SMNVEV (reference sequence). Trimming removed 6 bases from V and 5 bases from J; junction bases left unmatched: 9. The chain's CDR3 is CASSPWGTGGRDTQYF. As DNA, the CDR3 is TGTGCCAGCAGCCCCTGGGGGACAGGGGGCAGAGATACGCAGTATTTT.

At least ten counts were recorded for this clone. This chain uses TRBV11-2 with TRBJ2-7, with 9 bases fitting TRBD2. Germline-derived CDR1 and CDR2 are SGHAT and FQNNGV. V lost 1 base and J lost 6; bases outside the gene matches: 7. The CDR3 length is 15 residues. The CDR3 DNA follows: TGTGCCAGCAGCTTAGTGGGACTAGCAGGGGGCGAGCAGTACTTC. Protein: CASSLVGLAGGEQYF.

The chain has TRBV9 and TRBJ1-2; D might be TRBD1 (6 bases). Germline V lookup: CDR1 SGDLS, CDR2 YYNGEE. The CDR3 length is 12 residues. V lost 7 bases and J 2 bases, leaving 9 bases between the germline ends. The CDR3 here is CASVTGNYGYTF. CDR3 in DNA: TGTGCCAGCGTCACAGGGAACTATGGCTACACCTTC.

The gene calls are TRBV18 and TRBJ2-1, with D tentatively TRBD1 (6 bases). CDR3 length: 14 amino acids. The V and J ends lost 5 bases and 0 bases respectively, with 8 bases between them. Germline-derived CDR1 and CDR2 are KGHSH and LQKENI. CDR3 sequence: CASSIGGSYNEQFF. The CDR3 DNA reads as TGTGCCAGCTCAATAGGGGGCTCCTACAATGAGCAGTTCTTC.

This clone has only one observation. V is TRBV15 and J is TRBJ2-3, with 12 nucleotides matching TRBD2. The CDR3 totals 17 residues. Unmatched junction bases numbered 10, after V lost 5 bases and J lost 4 bases. Germline assignment: CDR1 LNHNV and CDR2 YYDKDF (reference sequence). The DNA for the CDR3 is TGTGCCACCAGCGAAGGGGAGCTAGCGGGGGGGGCAGATACGCAGTATTTT. It encodes CATSEGELAGGADTQYF.

CDR3 loop: CASSLQGPGGNEQFF. The CDR3 nucleotides are TGCGCCAGCAGCTTGCAGGGGCCAGGGGGCAATGAGCAGTTCTTC. The J gene is TRBJ2-1, the V gene TRBV5-1, with 7 bases aligning to TRBD1. Germline-derived CDR1 and CDR2 are SGHRS and YFSETQ. The V and J ends lost 1 base and 6 bases, in that order; junction bases with no gene match: 7. The CDR3 runs 15 residues.

V is TRBV15 and J is TRBJ2-2, with 9 bases matching TRBD2. This CDR3 has 18 residues. The V segment lost 0 bases and the J segment 5 bases; nucleotides outside the gene matches: 10. Germline V CDR1 and CDR2: LNHNV, YYDKDF (reference sequence). CDR3 sequence reads: CATSRDLSSGMRTGELFF. CDR3 nucleotides: TGTGCCACCAGCAGAGATCTCTCTAGCGGGATGAGGACCGGGGAGCTGTTTTTT.

This clone has more than one count but fewer than ten. The V and J genes are TRBV9 and TRBJ2-1; 13 nucleotides match TRBD2. The CDR3 has 18 residues. The germline CDR1 and CDR2 sequences are SGDLS and YYNGEE. The V segment lost 1 base and the J segment 5 bases; nucleotides outside the gene matches: 9. CDR3 coding DNA: TGTGCCAGCAGCGTAACCATAACTAGCGGGAGGGAAAACAATGAGCAGTTCTTC. Its translation: CASSVTITSGRENNEQFF.

The chain links TRBV13 to TRBJ1-1, with D perhaps matching TRBD1 (6 bases). The CDR3 consists of 17 residues. V was pared by 5 bases and J by 0 bases, with 19 bases between. CDR1 and CDR2 (germline): PRHDT, FYEKMQ (reference sequence). DNA of the CDR3: TGTGCCAGCAGCGAACAACTTGGACAGAACTTGAACACTGAAGCTTTCTTT. Translated, it gives CASSEQLGQNLNTEAFF.

The chain couples TRBV25-1 to TRBJ1-1; D possibly corresponds to TRBD1 (5 bases). Trimming left V 5 bases short and J 8 bases short, with 12 bases between. CDR1 is MGHDK and CDR2 is SYGVNS in the germline V gene. CDR3 size: 12 residues. The CDR3 spells CASSRKGAEAFF. The DNA of the CDR3 is TGTGCCAGCAGTCGAAAAGGGGCAGAAGCTTTCTTT. Based on the CDR3 plus reference TRBV25-1 and TRBJ1-1, the full variable domain is EADIYQTPRYLVIGTGKKITLECSQTMGHDKMYWYQQDPGMELHLIHYSYGVNSTEKGDLSSESTVSRIRTEHFPLTLESARPSHTSQYLCASSRKGAEAFFGQGTRLTVV.

V is TRBV2 and J is TRBJ1-2, with D unclear. Trimming cost V 8 bases and J 7 bases, with 17 bases left between them. CDR1 SNHLY and CDR2 FYNNEI come from the germline V gene. The CDR3 is 13 residues long. The CDR3 DNA sequence: TGTGCCAGCCATGATGAGGGTGTGAGTGGCTACACCTTC. It codes for CASHDEGVSGYTF.

In this sample, this clone turned up a few times. The gene calls are TRBV19 and TRBJ1-6; a weak D match, TRBD1 (5 bases). The CDR3 is 13 amino acids. Trimming removed 7 bases at V and 10 bases at J, with 14 bases between. The germline gives CDR1 LNHDA, CDR2 SQIVND (reference sequence). CDR3 sequence: CASNRGTESPLHF. Here the CDR3 DNA reads TGTGCCAGTAATAGGGGTACGGAATCACCCCTCCACTTT.

As regards this clone: The same CDR3 also results from other DNA sequences found in this sample. This chain links TRBV6-5 with TRBJ2-3; 11 bases are a match to TRBD1. Germline assignment: CDR1 MNHEY and CDR2 SVGAGI. The CDR3 is made up of 14 amino acids. V lost 6 bases to trimming and J lost 4 bases; unmatched junction nucleotides: 3. CDR3 amino acids: CASRGTGGADTQYF. Written as DNA, the CDR3 is TGTGCCAGCAGAGGGACAGGGGGGGCAGATACGCAGTATTTT.

The chain combines TRBV7-3 with TRBJ2-1; D not resolved. V lost 5 bases and J lost 0, with 14 bases in between. The CDR3 covers 16 residues. Germline V gives CDR1 SGHTA, CDR2 FQGTGA. The CDR3 region has the DNA TGTGCCAGCAGCCCCCAGACTTCGAGCTCCTACAATGAGCAGTTCTTC. The encoded protein is CASSPQTSSSYNEQFF.

CDR3 DNA sequence: TGTGCCAGCGGACAGGGTTCCTACAATGAGCAGTTCTTC. This gives the protein CASGQGSYNEQFF. The J gene is TRBJ2-1, the V gene TRBV7-3; 8 bases are shared with TRBD1. Per the germline V gene, CDR1 is SGHTA and CDR2 is FQGTGA. The CDR3 runs to 13 residues. V was pared by 8 bases and J by 1 base, with 1 base of the junction left unmatched.

The chain employs TRBV9 and TRBJ1-1; possible D gene TRBD1, 6 bases. CDR3 size: 14 residues. Trimming stripped 4 bases from V and 4 bases from J, with 14 bases between. In germline, CDR1 is SGDLS, CDR2 YYNGEE. DNA of the CDR3: TGTGCCAGCAGCACCTCAGGGGAGTCCACTGAAGCTTTCTTT. This gives the protein CASSTSGESTEAFF.

This chain links TRBV6-2 or TRBV6-3 with TRBJ2-7; D gene unclear. This CDR3 has 15 amino acids. Germline V CDR1 and CDR2: MNHEY, SVGEGT. V gave up 0 bases and J gave up 1 base, with 10 bases separating them. The DNA of the CDR3 is TGTGCCAGCAGTTACTCGAGAGAGTTATCCTACGAGCAGTACTTC. Translated, it gives CASSYSRELSYEQYF.

This rearrangement joins TRBV3-1 (or the pseudogene TRBV3-2) to TRBJ1-6; 7 bases match TRBD1. The CDR3 has 14 amino acids. Germline V gene sequence: CDR1 LGHDT, CDR2 YNNKEL (reference sequence). Unmatched junction bases numbered 5, after V lost 3 bases and J lost 9 bases. The CDR3 nucleotides read TGTGCCAGCAGCCAGGGGACAGTGGCTTCACCCCTCCACTTT. Its protein product is CASSQGTVASPLHF.

V usage is TRBV19 and J usage is TRBJ1-1; 8 positions agree with TRBD1. Trimming cost V 5 bases and J 7 bases; bases outside gene matches: 9. Germline V gives CDR1 LNHDA, CDR2 SQIVND (reference sequence). The CDR3 has 14 residues. CDR3 nucleotide sequence: TGTGCCAGTAGTGCCAGACAGGGGACTTTTGAAGCTTTCTTT. Amino acids: CASSARQGTFEAFF.